The sequence of this T cell receptor (beta chain) was determined in a study of T cell responses to AZD1222 COVID-19 vaccine. The wider study: Pooled in the analysis were second doses at about 4 or about 12 weeks.

Sequencing was performed with immunoSEQ multiplex PCR; in TCRdb, only in-frame clones are kept and a portion is missing. Of some 150,000 clones in the sample, about 90% were seen once. Study findings and constraints: The study reported that nearly half of spike-specific TCRs target unmutated variant regions.

About this clone itself: What it binds is unknown.

The CDR3 runs 18 residues. The V and J genes are TRBV21-1 and TRBJ1-5; the table names TRBD1, a call not compared with the DNA. TRBV21-1 is designated a pseudogene. This TCR came from an adult in good health. Here the sequenced sample was peripheral blood, taken on day 0 of AZD1222 vaccination. The CDR3 DNA reads TGTGCCAGCAGCAAAGCGCCGGGACAGGGGAACAGCAATCAGCCCCAGCATTTT. Translation: CASSKAPGQGNSNQPQHF.